This entry describes one T cell receptor (beta chain). This sample stems from a study of regulatory T cells in long-lasting Graves disease. The CDR3 extends over 13 amino acids. Trimming took off 7 bases at V and 7 bases at J, with 17 bases between the two ends. From germline, CDR1 is MNHNS and CDR2 SASEGT. CDR3-region Arm-PCR and iRepertoire HTBI primers produced the TCR beta libraries. TCRdb passed the multiplex PCR reads through MiXCR, listing each CDR3 protein once. The table lists 300,000 to 400,000 distinct CDR3 sequences, over 15% of them singletons. Stated time point: newly diagnosed GD, antithyroid drugs for less than 3 months. From PBMCs, RNA was extracted and then used to make the TCR library. Under American Thyroid Association guidelines, Graves' disease was diagnosed. These records were also assigned to another study, of T cells in Graves' hyperthyroidism and ophthalmopathy. That paper adds: The model forecast ophthalmopathy, anticipating it by a median approximately 7 months before onset.

The sample in question was peripheral blood mononuclear cells (PBMCs), obtained at new diagnosis, from a patient treated with antithyroid drugs. The TCR was taken from a man between 35 and 55 years old with Graves disease. The J gene is TRBJ2-7, the V gene TRBV6-1; the D call may be TRBD1 or TRBD2 (6 bases each). The CDR3 region has the DNA TGTGCCAGCACCTCCCCGGGGGCGAGGGAGCAGTACTTC. Translating gives CASTSPGAREQYF.